This TCR beta chain derives from a study of Graves' ophthalmopathy and Graves' hyperthyroidism. It was on clinical symptoms, serum thyroxine, TRAb, thyroid ultrasound and orbital computed tomography that diagnosis relied. As for this clonotype: One base away lies a much larger clone, so this may be a sequencing read error. It is likely a read error, because the conserved phenylalanine at the end of the CDR3 is missing.

Per germline, CDR1 DFQATT and CDR2 SNEGSKA (reference sequence). The germline V and J ends were trimmed by 7 bases and 2 bases, with 12 bases remaining between them. The CDR3 length is 14 residues. The authors amplified TCR beta CDR3 regions, and they did so from RNA transcripts for repertoire sequencing. The library came from an HTBI-primed first-round RT-PCR and a second-round multiplex PCR. Each CDR3 protein is one row after TCRdb ran MiXCR on the multiplex PCR reads. The sample consists of almost 750,000 distinct CDR3 sequences, around 40% of them appearing once. The sample was peripheral blood. This receptor was identified in an adult man with Graves' ophthalmopathy. The genes are TRBV20-1 and TRBJ2-6, with D perhaps being TRBD1 or TRBD2 (6 bases each). As DNA, the CDR3 is TGCAGTGTTCCCGGGGGCGCTGGGGCCAACGTCCTGACTTCC. It is translated as CSVPGGAGANVLTS.